Only one count was recorded for the clone carrying this TCR beta chain. These data are taken from a study of CD8 T cells in Susac syndrome. The germline CDR1 and CDR2 sequences are LGHDT and YNNKEL (reference sequence). V gave up 0 bases and J gave up 8 bases, with 14 bases separating them. The CDR3 runs to 15 residues. The authors negatively isolated CD8+ and CD4+ T cells and FACS-enriched TEMRA cells. Random hexamers primed reverse transcription of about 0.45 to 1 ug RNA. Via MiXCR, TCRdb re-called the immunoSEQ multiplex PCR reads, giving one row per CDR3 protein. The data contain 180,000 or so distinct CDR3 sequences, approximately 95% of them singletons.

V is TRBV3-1 and J is TRBJ2-1; D uncertain. The source material was CD4+ T cells from PBMCs. The receptor comes from a human donor with multiple sclerosis. The CDR3 coding sequence is TGTGCCAGCAGCCAAGACCCTGTGCTGGGCCATGAGCAGTTCTTC. Protein product: CASSQDPVLGHEQFF.